This T cell receptor beta chain comes out of a study of cytomegalovirus exposure and HLA in healthy donors. The study, taken as a whole, reports: The study designated 150 to 200 TCR beta chains cytomegalovirus-associated. Three chains linked to CMV were shown in vitro to be specific for CMV antigens. Accounts indicate the classifier identified cytomegalovirus status with strong specificity and sensitivity.

V shed 5 bases and J shed 1 base, with 9 bases lying between them. The germline CDR1 and CDR2 sequences are SGHKS and YYEKEE (reference sequence). The CDR3 runs to 13 residues. The data were produced by immunoSEQ multiplex PCR, yet TCRdb's version contains in-frame clones alone and is incomplete. The table lists 68,000 or so clones, over 80% of them singletons. Worth noting for this clone: Its antigen remains unidentified.

The donors were members of the roughly 120-subject validation cohort (separate from the approximately 670-subject first cohort). The sequenced sample was PBMCs. This receptor was obtained from a young man in good health and CMV-seronegative. The J gene is TRBJ1-1, the V gene TRBV5-5, with a possible D match to TRBD1 (5 bases). The CDR3 loop is CASSNDRNTEAFF. CDR3 DNA: TGTGCCAGCAGTAATGACAGGAACACTGAAGCTTTCTTT. The whole variable domain, filled in from reference TRBV5-5 and TRBJ1-1, reads DAGVTQSPTHLIKTRGQQVTLRCSPISGHKSVSWYQQVLGQGPQFIFQYYEKEERGRGNFPDRFSARQFPNYSSELNVNALLLGDSALYLCASSNDRNTEAFFGQGTRLTVV.